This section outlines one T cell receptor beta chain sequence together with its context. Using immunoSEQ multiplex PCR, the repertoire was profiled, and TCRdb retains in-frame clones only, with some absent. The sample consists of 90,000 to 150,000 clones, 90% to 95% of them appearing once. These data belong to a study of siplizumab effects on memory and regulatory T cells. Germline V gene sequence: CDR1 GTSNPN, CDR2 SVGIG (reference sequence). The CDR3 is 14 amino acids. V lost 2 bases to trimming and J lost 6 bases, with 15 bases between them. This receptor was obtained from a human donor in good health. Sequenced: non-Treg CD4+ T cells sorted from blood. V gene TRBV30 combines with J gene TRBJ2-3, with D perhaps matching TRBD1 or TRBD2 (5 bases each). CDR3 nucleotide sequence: TGTGCCTGGAGTAACGGGGCAGGGTCGGATACGCAGTATTTT. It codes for CAWSNGAGSDTQYF. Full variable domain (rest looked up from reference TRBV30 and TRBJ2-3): SQTIHQWPATLVQPVGSPLSLECTVEGTSNPNLYWYRQAAGRGLQLLFYSVGIGQISSEVPQNLSASRPQDRQFILSSKKLLLSDSGFYLCAWSNGAGSDTQYFGPGTRLTVL.